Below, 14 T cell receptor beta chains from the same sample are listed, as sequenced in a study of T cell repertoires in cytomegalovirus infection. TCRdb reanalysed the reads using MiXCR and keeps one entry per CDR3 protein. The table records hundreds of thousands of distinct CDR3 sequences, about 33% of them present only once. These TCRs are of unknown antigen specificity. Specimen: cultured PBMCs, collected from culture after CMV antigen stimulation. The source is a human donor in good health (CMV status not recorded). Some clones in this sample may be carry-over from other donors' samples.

The CDR3 loop reads CSVEESVYGYTF. The CDR3, as DNA: TGCAGCGTTGAAGAGTCTGTCTATGGCTACACCTTC. The chain combines TRBV29-1 with TRBJ1-2; D is unresolved. Per germline, CDR1 SQVTM and CDR2 ANQGSEA. V shed 0 bases and J shed 4 bases, with 6 bases lying between them. The CDR3 runs to 12 residues.

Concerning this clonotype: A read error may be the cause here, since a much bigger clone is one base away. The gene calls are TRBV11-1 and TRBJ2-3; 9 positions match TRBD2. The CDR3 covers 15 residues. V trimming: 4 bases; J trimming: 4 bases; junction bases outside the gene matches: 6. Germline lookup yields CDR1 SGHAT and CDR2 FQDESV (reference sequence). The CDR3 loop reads CASSYLAGPPDTQYF. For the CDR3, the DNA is TGTGCCAGCAGCTACCTAGCGGGGCCCCCAGATACGCAGTATTTT. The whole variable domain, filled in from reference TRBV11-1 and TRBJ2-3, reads EAEVAQSPRYKITEKSQAVAFWCDPISGHATLYWYRQILGQGPELLVQFQDESVVDDSQLPKDRFSAERLKGVDSTLKIQPAELGDSAMYLCASSYLAGPPDTQYFGPGTRLTVL.

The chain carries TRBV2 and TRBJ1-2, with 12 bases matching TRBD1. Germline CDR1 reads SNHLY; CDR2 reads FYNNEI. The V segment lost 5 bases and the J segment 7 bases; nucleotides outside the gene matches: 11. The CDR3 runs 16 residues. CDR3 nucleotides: TGTGCCAGCAGTCCTCGTACCGGGACAGGGGGCGGTGGCTACACCTTC. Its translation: CASSPRTGTGGGGYTF.

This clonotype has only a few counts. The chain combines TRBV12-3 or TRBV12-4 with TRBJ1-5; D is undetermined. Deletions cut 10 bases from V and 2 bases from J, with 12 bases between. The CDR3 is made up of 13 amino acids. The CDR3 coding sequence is TGTGCCATCCAGGCGAGGGGCAATCAGCCCCAGCATTTT. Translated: CAIQARGNQPQHF.

For the CDR3, the DNA is TGTGCCAGTAGTATGTGGCGGGAGGGCCTTATACCCCAAGAGACCCAGTACTTC. Encoded protein: CASSMWREGLIPQETQYF. The chain links TRBV19 to TRBJ2-5; 9 bases fit TRBD2. CDR3 length equals 18 residues. With 3 bases clipped from V and 1 base from J, the junction kept 12 bases outside the gene matches. The V gene's germline CDR1 is LNHDA and CDR2 SQIVND (reference sequence).

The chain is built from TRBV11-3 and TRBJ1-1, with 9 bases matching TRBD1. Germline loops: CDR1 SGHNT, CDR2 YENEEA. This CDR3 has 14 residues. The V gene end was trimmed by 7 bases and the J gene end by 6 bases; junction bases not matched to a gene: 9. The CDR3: CASTPGQGGAEAFF. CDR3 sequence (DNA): TGTGCCAGCACCCCGGGACAGGGCGGGGCTGAAGCTTTCTTT.

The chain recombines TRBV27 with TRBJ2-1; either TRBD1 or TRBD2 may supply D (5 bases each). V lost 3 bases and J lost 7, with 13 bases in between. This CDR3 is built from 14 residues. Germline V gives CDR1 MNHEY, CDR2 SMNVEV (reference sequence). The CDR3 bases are TGTGCCAGCAGTTTCTCCGGGACCCAAAATGAGCAGTTCTTC. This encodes CASSFSGTQNEQFF.

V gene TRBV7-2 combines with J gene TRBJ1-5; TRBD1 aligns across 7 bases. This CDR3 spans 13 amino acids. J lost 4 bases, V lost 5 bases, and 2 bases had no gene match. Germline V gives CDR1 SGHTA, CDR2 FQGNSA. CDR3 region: CASSRTGNQPQHF. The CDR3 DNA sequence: TGTGCCAGCAGCAGGACAGGTAATCAGCCCCAGCATTTT.

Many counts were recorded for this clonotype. For the CDR3, the DNA is TGTGCCAGCGGGGGGGGACTAATCCACGAGCAGTACTTC. The encoded protein is CASGGGLIHEQYF. The chain has TRBV28 and TRBJ2-7, with 7 positions matching TRBD2. Germline V gives CDR1 MDHEN, CDR2 SYDVKM. The CDR3 has 13 residues. V lost 8 bases to trimming and J lost 5 bases; unmatched junction nucleotides: 9.

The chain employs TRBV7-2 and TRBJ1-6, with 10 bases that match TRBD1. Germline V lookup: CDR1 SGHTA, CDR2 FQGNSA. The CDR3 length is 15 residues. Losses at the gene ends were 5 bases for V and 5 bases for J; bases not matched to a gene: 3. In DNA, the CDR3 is TGTGCCAGCAGCCGGACAGGGGGAAATAATTCACCCCTCCACTTT. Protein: CASSRTGGNNSPLHF.

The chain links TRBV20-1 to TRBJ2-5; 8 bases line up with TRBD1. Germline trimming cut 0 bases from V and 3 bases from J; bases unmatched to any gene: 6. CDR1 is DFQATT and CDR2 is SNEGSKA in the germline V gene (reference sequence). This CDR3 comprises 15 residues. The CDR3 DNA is TGCAGTGCTAGAGACTATGGACAGGGAGAAGAGACCCAGTACTTC. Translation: CSARDYGQGEETQYF.

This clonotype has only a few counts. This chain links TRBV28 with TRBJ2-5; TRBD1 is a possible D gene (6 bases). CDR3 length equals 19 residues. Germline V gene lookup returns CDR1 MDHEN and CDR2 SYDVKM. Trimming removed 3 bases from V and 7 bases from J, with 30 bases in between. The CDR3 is CASSFPKDGGLDIRGTQYF. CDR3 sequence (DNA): TGTGCCAGCAGTTTCCCCAAAGATGGCGGACTCGACATCAGGGGGACCCAGTACTTC.

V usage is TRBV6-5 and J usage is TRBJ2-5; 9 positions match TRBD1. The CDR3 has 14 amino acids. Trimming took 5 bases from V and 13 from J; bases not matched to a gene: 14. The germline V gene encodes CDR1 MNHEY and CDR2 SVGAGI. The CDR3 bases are TGTGCCAGCAGTCTTACCGGGACAGGGACTCTCCGGTACTTC. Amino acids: CASSLTGTGTLRYF.

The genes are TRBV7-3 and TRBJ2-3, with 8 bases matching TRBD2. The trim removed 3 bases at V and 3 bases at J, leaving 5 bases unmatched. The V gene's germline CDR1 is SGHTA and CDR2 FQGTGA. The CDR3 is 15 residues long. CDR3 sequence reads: CASSFKRERTDTQYF. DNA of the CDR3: TGTGCCAGCAGCTTTAAGCGGGAGCGGACAGATACGCAGTATTTT.